This T cell receptor (beta chain) was profiled in a study of cytomegalovirus exposure and HLA in healthy donors. Researchers ran the PCR with 60 Vbeta and 13 Jbeta primers. Assay: immunoSEQ multiplex PCR; the TCRdb copy retains only in-frame clones and omits some. The sample table includes about 210,000 clones. Germline V CDR1 and CDR2: SGHTA, FQGNSA. The V and J ends lost 5 bases and 2 bases, in that order; junction bases with no gene match: 3. The CDR3 is 13 residues long. Specimen: PBMCs. This TCR was recovered from a young woman in good health and CMV-seropositive. The rearrangement uses TRBV7-2 and TRBJ2-7, with 7 bases identical to TRBD1. CDR3 sequence: CASSPGQTYEQYF. The CDR3 nucleotides are TGTGCCAGCAGCCCGGGACAGACCTACGAGCAGTACTTC. Filled out from reference TRBV7-2 and TRBJ2-7, the complete variable domain reads GAGVSQSPSNKVTEKGKDVELRCDPISGHTALYWYRQSLGQGLEFLIYFQGNSAPDKSGLPSDRFSAERTGGSVSTLTIQRTQQEDSAVYLCASSPGQTYEQYFGPGTRLTVT.